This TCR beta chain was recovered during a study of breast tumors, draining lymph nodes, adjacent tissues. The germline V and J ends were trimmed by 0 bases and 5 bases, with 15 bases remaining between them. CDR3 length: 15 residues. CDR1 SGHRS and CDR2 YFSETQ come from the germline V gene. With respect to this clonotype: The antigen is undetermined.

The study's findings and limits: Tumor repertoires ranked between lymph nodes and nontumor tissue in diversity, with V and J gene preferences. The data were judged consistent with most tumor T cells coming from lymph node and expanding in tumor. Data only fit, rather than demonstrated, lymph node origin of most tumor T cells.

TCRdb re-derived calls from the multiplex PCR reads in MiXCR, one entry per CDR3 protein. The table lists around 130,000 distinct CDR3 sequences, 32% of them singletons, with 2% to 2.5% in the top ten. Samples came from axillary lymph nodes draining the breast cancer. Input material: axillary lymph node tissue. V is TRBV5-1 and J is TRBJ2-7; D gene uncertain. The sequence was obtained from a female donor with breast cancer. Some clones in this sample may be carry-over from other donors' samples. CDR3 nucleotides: TGCGCCAGCAGCTTGGCAGCAGGACGAGGCAACGAGCAGTACTTC. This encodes CASSLAAGRGNEQYF.